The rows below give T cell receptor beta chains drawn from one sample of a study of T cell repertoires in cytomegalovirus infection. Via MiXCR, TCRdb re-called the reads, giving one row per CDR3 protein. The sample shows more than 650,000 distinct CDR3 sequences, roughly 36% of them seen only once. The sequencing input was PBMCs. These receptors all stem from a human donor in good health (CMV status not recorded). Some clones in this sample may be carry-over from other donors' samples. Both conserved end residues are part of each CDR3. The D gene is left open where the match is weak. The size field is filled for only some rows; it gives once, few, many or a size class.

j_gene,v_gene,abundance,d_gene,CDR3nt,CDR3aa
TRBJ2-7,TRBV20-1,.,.,TGCAGTGCTAGAGGAGGGGTCGAGCAGTACTTC,CSARGGVEQYF
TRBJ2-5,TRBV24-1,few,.,TGTGCCACCAGTGAGTCGCGGGACAGTGCAGAGACCCAGTACTTC,CATSESRDSAETQYF
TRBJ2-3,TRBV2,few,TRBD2,TGTGCCAGCAGTCGACTAGCGGGAGTGGGAGATACGCAGTATTTT,CASSRLAGVGDTQYF
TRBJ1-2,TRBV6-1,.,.,TGTGCCAGCAGTAACGTAGACAGCCCGGAAGGTGACTACACCTTC,CASSNVDSPEGDYTF
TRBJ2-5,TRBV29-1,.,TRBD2,TGCAGCGTTGGTGCTAGCGGGGGTCAAGAGACCCAGTACTTC,CSVGASGGQETQYF
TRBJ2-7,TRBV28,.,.,TGTGCCAGCAGCACCCAGACAGGTTTTTACGAGCAGTACTTC,CASSTQTGFYEQYF
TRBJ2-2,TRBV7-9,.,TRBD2,TGTGCCAGCAGCCTCTTTTCTAGCGGTAACACCGGGGAGCTGTTTTTT,CASSLFSSGNTGELFF
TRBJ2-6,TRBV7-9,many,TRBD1,TGTGCCGTACCGGGACAGGGGGCGTCTGGGGCCAACGTCCTGACTTTC,CAVPGQGASGANVLTF
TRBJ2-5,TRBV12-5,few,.,TGTGCCCATAAGGGGGAGACAGAAAGAGAGACCCAGTACTTC,CAHKGETERETQYF
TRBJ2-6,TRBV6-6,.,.,TGTGCCAGCAGTTACGCCAGCTCTGGGTCCAACGTCCTGACTTTC,CASSYASSGSNVLTF
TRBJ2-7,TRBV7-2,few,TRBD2,TGTGCCAGCAGCAGGCCGGGACTAGGTTACGAGCAGTACTTC,CASSRPGLGYEQYF
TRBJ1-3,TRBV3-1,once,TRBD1,TGTGCCAGCAGCCAAGGGCTCACAGGGGCCTCTGGAAACACCATATATTTT,CASSQGLTGASGNTIYF
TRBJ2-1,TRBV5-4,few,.,TGTGCCAGCAGCTCCGATGGTGAGGGAACGGGACTCGGATCCTACAATGAGCAGTTCTTC,CASSSDGEGTGLGSYNEQFF
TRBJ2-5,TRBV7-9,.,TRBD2,TGTGCCAGCAGCGCCATTGGGGGACTAGCGGGGGAAAAGACCCAGTACTTC,CASSAIGGLAGEKTQYF
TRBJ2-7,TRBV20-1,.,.,TGCAGTGCTATTAGGCTGAACTACGAGCAGTACTTC,CSAIRLNYEQYF
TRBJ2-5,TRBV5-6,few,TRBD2,TGTGCCAGCAGCCAGGGACTAGCGGGGGCCTACCAAGAGACCCAGTACTTC,CASSQGLAGAYQETQYF
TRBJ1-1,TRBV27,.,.,TGTGCCAGCAGTTTCGTTTTAGGGGGGCCCACTGAAGCTTTCTTT,CASSFVLGGPTEAFF
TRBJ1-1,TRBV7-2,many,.,TGTGCCAGCAGCTCCGGAGCGACGAACACTGAAGCTTTCTTT,CASSSGATNTEAFF
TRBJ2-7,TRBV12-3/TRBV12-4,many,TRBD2,TGTGCCAGCAGTTTGGATAGCGGGCGCTCCTACGAGCAGTACTTC,CASSLDSGRSYEQYF
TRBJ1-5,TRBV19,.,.,TGTGCCAGTGGACTAGACGGGACCCATAGCAATCAGCCCCAGCATTTT,CASGLDGTHSNQPQHF
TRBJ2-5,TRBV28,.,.,TGTGCCAGCAGCTGGGATGCCGGGAAAACGTACCAAGAGACCCAGTACTTC,CASSWDAGKTYQETQYF
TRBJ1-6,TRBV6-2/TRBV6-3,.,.,TGTGCCAGCAGTTATCCCAGGAGCTATAATTCACCCCTCCACTTT,CASSYPRSYNSPLHF
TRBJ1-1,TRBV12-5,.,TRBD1,TGTGCTAGTGCACCGGGGCAGGGGGGGAACACTGAAGCTTTCTTT,CASAPGQGGNTEAFF